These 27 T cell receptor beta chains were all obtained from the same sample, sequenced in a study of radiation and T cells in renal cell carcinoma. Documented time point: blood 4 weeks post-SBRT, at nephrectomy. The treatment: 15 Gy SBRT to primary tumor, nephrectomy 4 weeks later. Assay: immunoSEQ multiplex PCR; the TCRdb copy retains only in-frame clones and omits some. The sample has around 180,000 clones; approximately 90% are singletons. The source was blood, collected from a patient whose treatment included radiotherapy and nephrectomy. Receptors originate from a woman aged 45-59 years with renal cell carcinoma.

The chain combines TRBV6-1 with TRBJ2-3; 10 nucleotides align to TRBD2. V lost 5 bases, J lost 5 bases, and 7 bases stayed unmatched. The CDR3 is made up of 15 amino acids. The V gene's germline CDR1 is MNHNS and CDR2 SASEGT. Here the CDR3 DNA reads TGTGCCAGCAGTACCAGCGGGGGGGCTCGAGATACGCAGTATTTT. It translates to CASSTSGGARDTQYF.

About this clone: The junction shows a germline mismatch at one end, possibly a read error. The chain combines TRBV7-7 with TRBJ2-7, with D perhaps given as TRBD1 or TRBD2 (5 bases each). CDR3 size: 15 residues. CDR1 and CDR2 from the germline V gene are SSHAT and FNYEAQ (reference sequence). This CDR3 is CASSFHEGPTYEQYF. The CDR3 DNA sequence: TGTGCTAGCAGCTTTCATGAGGGGCCCACCTACGAGCAGTACTTC. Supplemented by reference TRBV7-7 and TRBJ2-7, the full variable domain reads GAGVSQSPRYKVTKRGQDVTLRCDPISSHATLYWYQQALGQGPEFLTYFNYEAQPDKSGLPSDRFSAERPEGSISTLTIQRTEQRDSAMYRCASSFHEGPTYEQYFGPGTRLTVT.

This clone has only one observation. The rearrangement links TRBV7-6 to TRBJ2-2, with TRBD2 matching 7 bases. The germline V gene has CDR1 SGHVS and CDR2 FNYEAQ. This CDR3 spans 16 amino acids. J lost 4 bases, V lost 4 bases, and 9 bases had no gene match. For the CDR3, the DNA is TGTGCCAGCAGCTCACCCGAGGGACTATTCACCGGGGAGCTGTTTTTT. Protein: CASSSPEGLFTGELFF. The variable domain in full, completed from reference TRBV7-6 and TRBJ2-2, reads GAGVSQSPRYKVTKRGQDVALRCDPISGHVSLYWYRQALGQGPEFLTYFNYEAQQDKSGLPNDRFSAERPEGSISTLTIQRTEQRDSAMYRCASSSPEGLFTGELFFGEGSRLTVL.

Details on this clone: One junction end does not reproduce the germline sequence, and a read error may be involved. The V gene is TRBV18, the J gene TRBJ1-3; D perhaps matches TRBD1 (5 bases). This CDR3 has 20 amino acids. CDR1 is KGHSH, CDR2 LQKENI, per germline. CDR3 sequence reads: CASSPHVGTPSPSSGNTIYF. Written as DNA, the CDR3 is TGTGCCAGCTCGCCACACGTCGGGACTCCATCCCCGAGCTCTGGAAACACCATATATTTT.

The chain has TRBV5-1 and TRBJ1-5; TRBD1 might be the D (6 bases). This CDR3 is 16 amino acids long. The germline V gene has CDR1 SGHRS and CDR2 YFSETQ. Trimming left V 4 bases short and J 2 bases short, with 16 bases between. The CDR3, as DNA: TGCGCCAGCAGCCCGGACAGTCATCAAGGCAATCAGCCCCAGCATTTT. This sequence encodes CASSPDSHQGNQPQHF.

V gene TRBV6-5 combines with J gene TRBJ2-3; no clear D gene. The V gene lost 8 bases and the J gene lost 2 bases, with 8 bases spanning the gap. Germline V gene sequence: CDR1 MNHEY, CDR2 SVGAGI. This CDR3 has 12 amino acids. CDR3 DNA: TGTGCCAGCGGGTTTCTCACAGATACGCAGTATTTT. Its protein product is CASGFLTDTQYF.

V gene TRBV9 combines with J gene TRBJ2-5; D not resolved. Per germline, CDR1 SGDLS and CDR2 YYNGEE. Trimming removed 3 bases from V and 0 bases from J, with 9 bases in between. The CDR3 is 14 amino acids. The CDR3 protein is CASSAHTDQETQYF. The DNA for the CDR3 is TGTGCCAGCAGCGCCCACACCGACCAAGAGACCCAGTACTTC. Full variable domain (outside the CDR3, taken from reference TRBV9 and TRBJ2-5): DSGVTQTPKHLITATGQRVTLRCSPRSGDLSVYWYQQSLDQGLQFLIQYYNGEERAKGNILERFSAQQFPDLHSELNLSSLELGDSALYFCASSAHTDQETQYFGPGTRLLVL.

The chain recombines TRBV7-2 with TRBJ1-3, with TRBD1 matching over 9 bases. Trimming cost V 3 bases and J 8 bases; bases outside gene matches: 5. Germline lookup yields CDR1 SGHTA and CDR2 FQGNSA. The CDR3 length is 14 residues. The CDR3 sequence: CASSFGTGRDTIYF. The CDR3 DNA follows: TGTGCCAGCAGCTTCGGGACAGGGAGAGACACCATATATTTT.

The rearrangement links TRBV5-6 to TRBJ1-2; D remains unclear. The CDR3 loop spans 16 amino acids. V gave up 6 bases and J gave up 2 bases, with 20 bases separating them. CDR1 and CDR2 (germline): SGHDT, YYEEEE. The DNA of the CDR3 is TGTGCCAGCACCACGCTCCTCTGGGGAGGAAACTATGGCTACACCTTC. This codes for CASTTLLWGGNYGYTF.

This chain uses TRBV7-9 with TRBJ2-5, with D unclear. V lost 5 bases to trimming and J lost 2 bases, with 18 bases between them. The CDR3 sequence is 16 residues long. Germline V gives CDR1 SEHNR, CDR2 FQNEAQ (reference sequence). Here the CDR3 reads CASSLPAIGIQETQYF. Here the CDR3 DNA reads TGTGCCAGCAGCCTCCCGGCCATAGGAATACAAGAGACCCAGTACTTC.

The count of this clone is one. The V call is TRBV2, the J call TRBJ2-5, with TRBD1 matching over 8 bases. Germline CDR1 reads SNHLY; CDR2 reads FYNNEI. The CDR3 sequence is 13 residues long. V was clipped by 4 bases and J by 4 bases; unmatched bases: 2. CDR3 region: CASSVTGGETQYF. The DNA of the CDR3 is TGTGCCAGCAGTGTTACAGGGGGAGAGACCCAGTACTTC.

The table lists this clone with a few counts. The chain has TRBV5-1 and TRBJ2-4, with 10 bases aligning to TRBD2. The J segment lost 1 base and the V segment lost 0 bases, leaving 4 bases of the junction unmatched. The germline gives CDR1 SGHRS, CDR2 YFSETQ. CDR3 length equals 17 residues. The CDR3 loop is CASSLVLSGGAKNIQYF. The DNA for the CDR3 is TGCGCCAGCAGCTTGGTGCTTAGCGGGGGGGCCAAAAACATTCAGTACTTC.

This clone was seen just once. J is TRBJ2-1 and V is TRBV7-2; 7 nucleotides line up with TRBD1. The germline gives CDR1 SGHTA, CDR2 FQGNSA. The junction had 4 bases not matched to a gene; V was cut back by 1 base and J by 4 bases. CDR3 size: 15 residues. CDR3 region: CASSLEQGPYNEQFF. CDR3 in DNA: TGTGCCAGCAGCTTAGAACAGGGGCCTTACAATGAGCAGTTCTTC.

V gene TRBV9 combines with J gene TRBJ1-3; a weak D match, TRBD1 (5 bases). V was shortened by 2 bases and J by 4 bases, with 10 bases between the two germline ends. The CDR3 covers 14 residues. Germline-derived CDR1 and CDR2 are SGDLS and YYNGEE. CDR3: CASSVGRVGNTIYF. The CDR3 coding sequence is TGTGCCAGCAGCGTGGGCAGGGTAGGAAACACCATATATTTT.

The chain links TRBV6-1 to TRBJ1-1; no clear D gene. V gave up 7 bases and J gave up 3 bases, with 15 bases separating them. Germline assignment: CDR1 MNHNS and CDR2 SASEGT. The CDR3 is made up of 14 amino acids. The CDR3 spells CASIPSDRHTEAFF. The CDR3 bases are TGTGCCAGCATCCCCTCGGACCGGCACACTGAAGCTTTCTTT.

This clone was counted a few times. This chain's CDR3 is CASSLRGGDQPQHF. CDR3 nucleotides: TGTGCCAGTAGCCTAAGGGGGGGCGATCAGCCCCAGCATTTT. This chain links TRBV19 with TRBJ1-5; D perhaps matches TRBD1 (6 bases). The V gene lost 6 bases and the J gene lost 5 bases, with 14 bases spanning the gap. Germline V gene sequence: CDR1 LNHDA, CDR2 SQIVND (reference sequence). This CDR3 region has 14 residues.

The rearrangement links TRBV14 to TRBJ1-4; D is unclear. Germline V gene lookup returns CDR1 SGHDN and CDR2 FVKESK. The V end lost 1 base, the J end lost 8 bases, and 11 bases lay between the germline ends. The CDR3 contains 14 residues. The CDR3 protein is CASSQVGSGEKLFF. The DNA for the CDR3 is TGTGCCAGCAGCCAAGTAGGTTCGGGGGAAAAACTGTTTTTT.

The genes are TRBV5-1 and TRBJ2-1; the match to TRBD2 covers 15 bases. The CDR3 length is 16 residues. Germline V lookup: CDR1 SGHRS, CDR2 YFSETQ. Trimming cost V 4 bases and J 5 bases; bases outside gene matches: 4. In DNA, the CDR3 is TGCGCCAGCAGCACGAGGACTAGCGGGGGGGACAATGAGCAGTTCTTC. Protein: CASSTRTSGGDNEQFF.

CDR3 region: CASSYQGARVGYTF. CDR3 DNA sequence: TGTGCCAGCAGCTATCAGGGGGCGCGGGTTGGCTACACCTTC. The rearrangement joins TRBV7-2 to TRBJ1-2; 8 positions agree with TRBD1. The junction had 8 bases not matched to a gene; V was cut back by 4 bases and J by 7 bases. The germline V gene encodes CDR1 SGHTA and CDR2 FQGNSA. The CDR3 runs 14 residues.

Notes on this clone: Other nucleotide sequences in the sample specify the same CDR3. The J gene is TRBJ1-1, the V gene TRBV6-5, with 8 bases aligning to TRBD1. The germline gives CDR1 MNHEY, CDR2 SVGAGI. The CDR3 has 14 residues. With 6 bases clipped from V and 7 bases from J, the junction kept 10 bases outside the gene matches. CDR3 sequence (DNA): TGTGCCAGCAGAGACAGGGGTTGGGGGGATGAAGCTTTCTTT. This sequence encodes CASRDRGWGDEAFF.

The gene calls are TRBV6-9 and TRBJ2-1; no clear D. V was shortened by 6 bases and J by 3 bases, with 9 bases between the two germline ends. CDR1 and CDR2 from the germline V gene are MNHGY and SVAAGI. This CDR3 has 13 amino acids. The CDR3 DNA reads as TGTGCCAGCAGCCCCCCACGCTACAATGAGCAGTTCTTC. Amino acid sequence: CASSPPRYNEQFF.

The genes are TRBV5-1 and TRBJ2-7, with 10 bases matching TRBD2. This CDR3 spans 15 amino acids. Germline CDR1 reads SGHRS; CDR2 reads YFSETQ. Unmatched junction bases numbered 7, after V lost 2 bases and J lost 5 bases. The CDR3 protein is CASSFGAGGRDEQYF. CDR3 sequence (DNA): TGCGCCAGCAGCTTTGGAGCGGGGGGGCGGGACGAGCAGTACTTC.

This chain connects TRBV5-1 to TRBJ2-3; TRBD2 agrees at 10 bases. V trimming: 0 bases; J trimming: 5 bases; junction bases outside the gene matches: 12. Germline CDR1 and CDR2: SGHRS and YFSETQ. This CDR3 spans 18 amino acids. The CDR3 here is CASSLVLSGGPERDTQYF. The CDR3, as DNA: TGCGCCAGCAGCTTGGTTCTTAGCGGGGGGCCGGAGCGAGATACGCAGTATTTT. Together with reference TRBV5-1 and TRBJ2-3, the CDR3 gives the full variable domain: KAGVTQTPRYLIKTRGQQVTLSCSPISGHRSVSWYQQTPGQGLQFLFEYFSETQRNKGNFPGRFSGRQFSNSRSEMNVSTLELGDSALYLCASSLVLSGGPERDTQYFGPGTRLTVL.

The CDR3 DNA sequence: TGCGCCAGCAGCCTCCGGTTCGATAGCAATCAGCCCCAGCATTTT. It encodes CASSLRFDSNQPQHF. The chain links TRBV4-3 to TRBJ1-5; D ambiguous. There are 15 residues in the CDR3. Germline loops: CDR1 LGHNA, CDR2 YSLEER. Trimming left V 4 bases short and J 0 bases short, with 10 bases between.

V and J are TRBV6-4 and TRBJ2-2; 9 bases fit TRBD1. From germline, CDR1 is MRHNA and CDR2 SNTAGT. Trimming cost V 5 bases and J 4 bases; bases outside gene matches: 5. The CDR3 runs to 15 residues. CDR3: CASSRTGGGTGELFF. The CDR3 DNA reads TGTGCCAGCAGTCGAACAGGGGGCGGCACCGGGGAGCTGTTTTTT.

The CDR3 protein is CASSFDYPKTQYF. The CDR3 DNA sequence: TGTGCCAGCAGCTTCGACTACCCCAAGACCCAGTACTTC. V and J are TRBV5-6 and TRBJ2-5, with D maybe TRBD2 (5 bases). Trimming stripped 2 bases from V and 6 bases from J, with 11 bases between. Germline CDR1 is SGHDT and CDR2 is YYEEEE. The CDR3 spans 13 residues.

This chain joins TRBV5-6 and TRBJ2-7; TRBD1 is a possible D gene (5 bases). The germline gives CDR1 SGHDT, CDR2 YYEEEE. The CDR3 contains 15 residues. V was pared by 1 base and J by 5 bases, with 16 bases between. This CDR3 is CASSLFLTAVNEQYF. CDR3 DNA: TGTGCCAGCAGCTTGTTTCTGACAGCCGTTAACGAGCAGTACTTC.